A single sample is the source of the 5 T cell receptor beta chains below, sequenced in a study of blood T cell repertoires in COVID-19. Repertoires were generated with immunoSEQ multiplex PCR, while TCRdb's copy carries only in-frame clones and drops some. This sample yields 15,000 to 20,000 clones, of which approximately 78% are seen a single time; 6.5% to 9% belongs to the top ten. What was sequenced was peripheral blood. Receptors originate from a man aged 55 to 69 with acute or convalescent COVID-19.

Turning to this clone: Without the conserved terminal phenylalanine or tryptophan, this CDR3 likely stems from a read error. The limits of the CDR3 on the DNA are not certain, so only TCRdb's listed CDR3 is given. This sequence joins TRBV6-4 and TRBJ1-3. Germline V gives CDR1 MRHNA, CDR2 SNTAGT. The CDR3 totals 9 residues, both ends included. The CDR3 loop is CRRGGEGEV.

The rearrangement links TRBV30 to TRBJ1-2; a weak D match, TRBD1 (5 bases). Germline CDR1 reads GTSNPN; CDR2 reads SVGIG (reference sequence). The CDR3 runs to 15 residues. Trimming cost V 2 bases and J 7 bases, with 20 bases left between them. The chain's CDR3 is CAWSTFSGGASGYTF. The CDR3 DNA reads as TGTGCCTGGAGTACGTTTTCCGGTGGGGCGAGTGGCTACACCTTC. Based on the CDR3 plus reference TRBV30 and TRBJ1-2, the full variable domain is SQTIHQWPATLVQPVGSPLSLECTVEGTSNPNLYWYRQAAGRGLQLLFYSVGIGQISSEVPQNLSASRPQDRQFILSSKKLLLSDSGFYLCAWSTFSGGASGYTFGSGTRLTVV.

The chain employs TRBV5-1 and TRBJ1-3, with D possibly TRBD1 on 5 matching bases. Per germline, CDR1 SGHRS and CDR2 YFSETQ. This CDR3 region has 14 residues. Trimming stripped 0 bases from V and 2 bases from J, with 6 bases between. The CDR3 DNA reads as TGCGCCAGCAGCTTGGGACAGACTGGAAACACCATATATTTT. It is translated as CASSLGQTGNTIYF.

This clone was counted between two and nine times. The genes are TRBV20-1 and TRBJ1-2; a possible D gene is TRBD1 (6 bases). V gave up 4 bases and J gave up 7 bases, with 10 bases separating them. The CDR3 covers 11 residues. Germline V CDR1 and CDR2: DFQATT, SNEGSKA (reference sequence). CDR3 amino acids: CSATGDRGYTF. CDR3 coding DNA: TGCAGTGCTACAGGGGATCGTGGCTACACCTTC.

The rearrangement joins TRBV11-3 to TRBJ1-5; 9 bases match TRBD1. The V gene end was trimmed by 0 bases and the J gene end by 9 bases; junction bases not matched to a gene: 15. In germline, CDR1 is SGHNT, CDR2 YENEEA. The CDR3 is 18 residues long. The CDR3 spells CASSLDPARKGQGLPQHF. The CDR3 nucleotides read TGTGCCAGCAGCTTAGACCCCGCCCGAAAGGGACAGGGTTTGCCCCAGCATTTT.